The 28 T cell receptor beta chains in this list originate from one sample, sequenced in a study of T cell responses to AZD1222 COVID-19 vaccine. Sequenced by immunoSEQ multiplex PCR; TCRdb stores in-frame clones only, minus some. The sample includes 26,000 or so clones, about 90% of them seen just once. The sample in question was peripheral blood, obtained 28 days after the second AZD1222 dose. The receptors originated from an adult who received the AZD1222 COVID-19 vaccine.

CDR3 nucleotides: TGTGCCACCAGTGACTCAACAGGGTTTGGGCTGACAGATACGCAGTATTTT. Translation gives CATSDSTGFGLTDTQYF. The chain uses TRBV24-1 and TRBJ2-3; possible D gene TRBD1, 6 bases. Germline V CDR1 and CDR2: KGHDR, SFDVKD. The CDR3 has 17 residues. Trimming shortened V by 4 bases and J by 3 bases, and 19 bases separated the two germline ends.

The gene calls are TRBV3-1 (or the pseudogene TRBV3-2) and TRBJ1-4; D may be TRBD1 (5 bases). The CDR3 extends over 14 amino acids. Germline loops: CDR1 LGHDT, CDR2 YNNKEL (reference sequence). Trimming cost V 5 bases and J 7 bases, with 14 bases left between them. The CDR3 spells CASSSRKTVEKLFF. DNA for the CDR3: TGTGCCAGCAGCTCACGAAAGACAGTTGAAAAACTGTTTTTT.

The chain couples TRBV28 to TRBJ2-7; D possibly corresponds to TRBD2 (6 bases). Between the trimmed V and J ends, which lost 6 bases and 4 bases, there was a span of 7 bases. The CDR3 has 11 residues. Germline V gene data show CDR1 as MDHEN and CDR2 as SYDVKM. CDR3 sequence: CASRAGYEQYF. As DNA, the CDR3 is TGTGCCAGCAGGGCGGGGTACGAGCAGTACTTC.

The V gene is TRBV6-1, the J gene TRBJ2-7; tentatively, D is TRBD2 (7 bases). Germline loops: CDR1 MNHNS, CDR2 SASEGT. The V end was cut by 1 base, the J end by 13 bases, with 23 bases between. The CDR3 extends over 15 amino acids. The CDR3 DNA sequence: TGTGCCAGCAGTGAAGTCCGGGGGGCGACAGCGAGAAAATACTTC. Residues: CASSEVRGATARKYF.

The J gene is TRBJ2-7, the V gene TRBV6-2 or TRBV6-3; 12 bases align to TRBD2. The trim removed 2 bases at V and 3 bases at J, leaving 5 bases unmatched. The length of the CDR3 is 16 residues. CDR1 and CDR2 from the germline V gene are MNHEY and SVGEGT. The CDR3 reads CASSYPGLAGNYEQYF. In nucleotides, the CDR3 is TGTGCCAGCAGTTACCCGGGACTAGCGGGTAACTACGAGCAGTACTTC.

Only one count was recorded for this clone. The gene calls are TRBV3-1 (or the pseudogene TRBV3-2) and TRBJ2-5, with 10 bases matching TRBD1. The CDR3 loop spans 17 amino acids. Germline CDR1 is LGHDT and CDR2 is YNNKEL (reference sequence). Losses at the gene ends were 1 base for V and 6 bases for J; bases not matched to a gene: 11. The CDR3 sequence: CASSQGVVDRGMKTQYF. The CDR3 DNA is TGTGCCAGCAGCCAAGGGGTTGTGGACAGGGGGATGAAGACCCAGTACTTC.

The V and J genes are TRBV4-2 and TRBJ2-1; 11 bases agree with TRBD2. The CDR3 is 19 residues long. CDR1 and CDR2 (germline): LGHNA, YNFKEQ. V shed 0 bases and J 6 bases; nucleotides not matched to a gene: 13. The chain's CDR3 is CASSQDSSGTSGQINEQFF. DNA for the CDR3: TGTGCCAGCAGCCAAGATTCATCCGGGACTAGCGGACAGATCAATGAGCAGTTCTTC.

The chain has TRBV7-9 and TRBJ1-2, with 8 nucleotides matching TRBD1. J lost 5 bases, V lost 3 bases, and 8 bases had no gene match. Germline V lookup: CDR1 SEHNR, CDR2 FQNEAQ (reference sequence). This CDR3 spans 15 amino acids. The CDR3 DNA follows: TGTGCCAGCAGCTTGAGCCCGGACAGGGAATATGGCTACACCTTC. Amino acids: CASSLSPDREYGYTF.

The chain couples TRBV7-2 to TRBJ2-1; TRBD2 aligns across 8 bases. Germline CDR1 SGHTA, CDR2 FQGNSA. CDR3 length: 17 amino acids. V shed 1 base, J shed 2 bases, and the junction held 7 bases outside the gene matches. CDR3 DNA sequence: TGTGCCAGCAGCTTAGGGTCGAGCGGGGGTACCTACAATGAGCAGTTCTTC. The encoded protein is CASSLGSSGGTYNEQFF.

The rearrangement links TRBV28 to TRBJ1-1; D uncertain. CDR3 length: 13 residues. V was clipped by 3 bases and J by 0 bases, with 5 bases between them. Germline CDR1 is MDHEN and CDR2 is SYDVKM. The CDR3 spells CASSFDLNTEAFF. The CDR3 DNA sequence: TGTGCCAGCAGTTTCGATCTGAACACTGAAGCTTTCTTT.

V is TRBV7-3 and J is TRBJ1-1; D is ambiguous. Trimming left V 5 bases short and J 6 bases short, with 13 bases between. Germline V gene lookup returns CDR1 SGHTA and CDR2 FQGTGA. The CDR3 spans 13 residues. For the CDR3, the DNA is TGTGCCAGCAGCCTTACCTTAGACGCTGAAGCTTTCTTT. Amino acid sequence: CASSLTLDAEAFF.

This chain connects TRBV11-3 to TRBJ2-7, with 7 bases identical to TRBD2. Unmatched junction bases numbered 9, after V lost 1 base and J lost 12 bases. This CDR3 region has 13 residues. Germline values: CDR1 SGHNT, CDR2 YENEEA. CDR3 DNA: TGTGCCAGCAGCTTAGCTTCCGGACTAGTACTGTACTTC. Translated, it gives CASSLASGLVLYF.

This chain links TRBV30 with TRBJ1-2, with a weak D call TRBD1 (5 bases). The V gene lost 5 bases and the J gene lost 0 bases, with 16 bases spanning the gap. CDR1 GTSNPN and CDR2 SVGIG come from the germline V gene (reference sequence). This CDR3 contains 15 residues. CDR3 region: CAWVVWGQPNYGYTF. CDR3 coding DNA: TGTGCCTGGGTTGTCTGGGGCCAGCCTAACTATGGCTACACCTTC.

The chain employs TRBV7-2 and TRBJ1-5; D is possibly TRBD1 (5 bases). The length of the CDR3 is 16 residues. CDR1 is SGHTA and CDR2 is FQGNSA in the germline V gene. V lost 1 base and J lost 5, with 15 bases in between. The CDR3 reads CASSLGVLGGHQPQHF. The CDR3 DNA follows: TGTGCCAGCAGCTTAGGGGTCCTCGGGGGTCATCAGCCCCAGCATTTT.

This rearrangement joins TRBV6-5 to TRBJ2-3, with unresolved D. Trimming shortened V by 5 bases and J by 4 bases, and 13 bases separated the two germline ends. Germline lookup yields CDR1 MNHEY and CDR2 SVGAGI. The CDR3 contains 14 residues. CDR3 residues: CASSPNRGADTQYF. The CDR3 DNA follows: TGTGCCAGCAGTCCCAACCGAGGAGCAGATACGCAGTATTTT.

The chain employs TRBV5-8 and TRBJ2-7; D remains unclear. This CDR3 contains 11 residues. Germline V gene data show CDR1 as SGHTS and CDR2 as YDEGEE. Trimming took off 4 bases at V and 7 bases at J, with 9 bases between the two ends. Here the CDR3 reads CASSPLGEQYF. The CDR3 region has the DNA TGTGCCAGCAGCCCCCTGGGAGAGCAGTACTTC.

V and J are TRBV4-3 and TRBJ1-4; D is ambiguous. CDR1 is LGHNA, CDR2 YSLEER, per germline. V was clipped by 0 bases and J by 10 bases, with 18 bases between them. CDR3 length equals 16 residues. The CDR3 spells CASSQDVDNRWGKLFF. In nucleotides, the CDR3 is TGCGCCAGCAGCCAAGATGTTGACAACCGGTGGGGAAAACTGTTTTTT.

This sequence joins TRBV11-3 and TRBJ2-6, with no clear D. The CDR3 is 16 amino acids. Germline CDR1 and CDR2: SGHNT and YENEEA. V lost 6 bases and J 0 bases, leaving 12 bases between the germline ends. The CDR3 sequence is CASSQIPDSGANVLTF. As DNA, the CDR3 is TGTGCCAGCAGTCAGATCCCGGACTCTGGGGCCAACGTCCTGACTTTC.

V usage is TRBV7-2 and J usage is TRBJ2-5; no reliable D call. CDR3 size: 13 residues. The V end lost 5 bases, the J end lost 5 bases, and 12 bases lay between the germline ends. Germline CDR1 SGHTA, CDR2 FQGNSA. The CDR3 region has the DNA TGTGCCAGCAGCCAAAACAAGTGGGAGACCCAGTACTTC. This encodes CASSQNKWETQYF.

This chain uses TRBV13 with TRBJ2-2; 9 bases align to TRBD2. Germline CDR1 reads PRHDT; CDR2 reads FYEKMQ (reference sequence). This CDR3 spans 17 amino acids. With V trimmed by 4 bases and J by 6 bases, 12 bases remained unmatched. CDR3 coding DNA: TGTGCCAGCAGCTCTCGTAGCGGGAGATCGCGGCCCGGGGAGCTGTTTTTT. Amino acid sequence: CASSSRSGRSRPGELFF.

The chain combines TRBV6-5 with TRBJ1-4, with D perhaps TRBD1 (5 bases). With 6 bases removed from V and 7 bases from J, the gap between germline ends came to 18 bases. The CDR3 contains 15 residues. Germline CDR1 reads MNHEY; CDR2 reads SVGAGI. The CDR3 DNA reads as TGTGCCAGCAGAGGTTGGACACTAGGACGTGAAAAACTGTTTTTT. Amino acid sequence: CASRGWTLGREKLFF.

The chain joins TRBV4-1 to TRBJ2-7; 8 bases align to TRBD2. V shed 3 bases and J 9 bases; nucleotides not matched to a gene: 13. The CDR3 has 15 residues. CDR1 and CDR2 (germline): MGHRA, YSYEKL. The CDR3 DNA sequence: TGCGCCAGCAGCCAGGCATCGGGACTAGGTCAAGGGCAGTACTTC. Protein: CASSQASGLGQGQYF.

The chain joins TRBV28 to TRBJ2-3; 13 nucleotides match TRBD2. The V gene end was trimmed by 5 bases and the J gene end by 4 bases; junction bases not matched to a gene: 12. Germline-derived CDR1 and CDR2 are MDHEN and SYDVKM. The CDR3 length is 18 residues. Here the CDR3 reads CASSPSGLAGRAPDTQYF. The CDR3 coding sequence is TGTGCCAGCAGTCCATCGGGACTAGCGGGAAGGGCCCCAGATACGCAGTATTTT.

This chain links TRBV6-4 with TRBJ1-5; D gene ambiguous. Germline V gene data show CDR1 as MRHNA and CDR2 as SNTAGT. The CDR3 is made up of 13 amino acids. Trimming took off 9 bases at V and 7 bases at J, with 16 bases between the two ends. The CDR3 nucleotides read TGTGCCAGGAGCACGACTCCGGGCCAGCCCCAGCATTTT. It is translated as CARSTTPGQPQHF.

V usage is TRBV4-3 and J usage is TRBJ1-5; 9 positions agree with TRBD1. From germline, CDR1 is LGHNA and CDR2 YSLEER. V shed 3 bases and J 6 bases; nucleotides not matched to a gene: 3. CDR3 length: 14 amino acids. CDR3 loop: CASSQGQGSQPQHF. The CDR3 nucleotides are TGCGCCAGCAGCCAGGGACAGGGCTCTCAGCCCCAGCATTTT.

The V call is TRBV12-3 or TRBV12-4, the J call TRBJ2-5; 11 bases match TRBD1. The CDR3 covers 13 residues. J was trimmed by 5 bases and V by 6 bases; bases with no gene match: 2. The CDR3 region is CASRWTGGETQYF. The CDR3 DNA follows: TGTGCCAGCAGATGGACAGGGGGCGAGACCCAGTACTTC.

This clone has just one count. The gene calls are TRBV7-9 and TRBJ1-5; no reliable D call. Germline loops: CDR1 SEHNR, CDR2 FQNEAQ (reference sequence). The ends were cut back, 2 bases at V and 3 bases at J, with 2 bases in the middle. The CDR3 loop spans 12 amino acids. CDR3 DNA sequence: TGTGCCAGCAGCTTAACCAATCAGCCCCAGCATTTT. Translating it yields CASSLTNQPQHF.

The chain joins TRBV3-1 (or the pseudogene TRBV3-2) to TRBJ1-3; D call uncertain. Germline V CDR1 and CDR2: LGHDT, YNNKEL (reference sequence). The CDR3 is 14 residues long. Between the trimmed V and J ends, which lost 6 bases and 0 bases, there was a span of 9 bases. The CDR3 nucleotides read TGTGCCAGCAGTCCCACTTACTCTGGAAACACCATATATTTT. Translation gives CASSPTYSGNTIYF.